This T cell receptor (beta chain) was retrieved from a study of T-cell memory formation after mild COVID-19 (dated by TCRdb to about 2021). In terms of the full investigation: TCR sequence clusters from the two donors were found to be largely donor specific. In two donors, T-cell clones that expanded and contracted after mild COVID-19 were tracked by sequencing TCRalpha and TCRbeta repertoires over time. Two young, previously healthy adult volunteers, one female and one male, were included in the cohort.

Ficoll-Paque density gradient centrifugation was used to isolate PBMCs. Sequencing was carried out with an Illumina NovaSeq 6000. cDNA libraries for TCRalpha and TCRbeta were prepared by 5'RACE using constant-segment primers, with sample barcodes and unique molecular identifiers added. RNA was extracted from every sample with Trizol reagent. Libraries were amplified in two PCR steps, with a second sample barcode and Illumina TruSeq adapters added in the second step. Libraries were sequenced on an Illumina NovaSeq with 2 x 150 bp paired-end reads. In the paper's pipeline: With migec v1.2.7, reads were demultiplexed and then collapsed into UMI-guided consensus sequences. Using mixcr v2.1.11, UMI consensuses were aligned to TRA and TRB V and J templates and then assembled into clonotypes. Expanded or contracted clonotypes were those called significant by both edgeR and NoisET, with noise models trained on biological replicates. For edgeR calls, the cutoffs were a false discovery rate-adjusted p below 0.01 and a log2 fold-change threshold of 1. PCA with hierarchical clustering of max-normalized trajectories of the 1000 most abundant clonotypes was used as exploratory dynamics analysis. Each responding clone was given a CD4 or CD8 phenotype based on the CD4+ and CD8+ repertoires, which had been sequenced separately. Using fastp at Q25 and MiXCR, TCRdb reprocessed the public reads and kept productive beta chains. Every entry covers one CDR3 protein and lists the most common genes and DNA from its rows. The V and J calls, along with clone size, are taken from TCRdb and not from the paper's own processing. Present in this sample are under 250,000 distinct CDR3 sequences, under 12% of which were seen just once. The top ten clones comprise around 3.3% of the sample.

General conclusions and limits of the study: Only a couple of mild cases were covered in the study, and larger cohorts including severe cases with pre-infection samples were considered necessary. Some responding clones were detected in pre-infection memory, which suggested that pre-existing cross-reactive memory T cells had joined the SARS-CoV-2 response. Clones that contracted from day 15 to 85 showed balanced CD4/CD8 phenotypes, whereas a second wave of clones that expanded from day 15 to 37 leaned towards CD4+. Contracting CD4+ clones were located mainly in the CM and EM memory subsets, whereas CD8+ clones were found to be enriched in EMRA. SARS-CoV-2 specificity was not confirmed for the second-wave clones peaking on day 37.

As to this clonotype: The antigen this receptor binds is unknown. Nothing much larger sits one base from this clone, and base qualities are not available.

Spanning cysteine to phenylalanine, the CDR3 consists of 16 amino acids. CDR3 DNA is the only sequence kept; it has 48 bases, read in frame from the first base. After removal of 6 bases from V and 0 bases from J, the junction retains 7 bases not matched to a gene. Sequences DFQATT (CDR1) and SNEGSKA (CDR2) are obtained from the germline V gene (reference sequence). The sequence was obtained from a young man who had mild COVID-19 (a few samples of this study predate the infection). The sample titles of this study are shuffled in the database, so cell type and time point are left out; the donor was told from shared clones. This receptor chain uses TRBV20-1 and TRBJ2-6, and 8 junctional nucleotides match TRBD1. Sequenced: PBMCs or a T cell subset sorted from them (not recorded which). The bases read TGCAGTGCGACCGGGACAGGACCCTCTGGGGCCAACGTCCTGACTTTC. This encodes CSATGTGPSGANVLTF.